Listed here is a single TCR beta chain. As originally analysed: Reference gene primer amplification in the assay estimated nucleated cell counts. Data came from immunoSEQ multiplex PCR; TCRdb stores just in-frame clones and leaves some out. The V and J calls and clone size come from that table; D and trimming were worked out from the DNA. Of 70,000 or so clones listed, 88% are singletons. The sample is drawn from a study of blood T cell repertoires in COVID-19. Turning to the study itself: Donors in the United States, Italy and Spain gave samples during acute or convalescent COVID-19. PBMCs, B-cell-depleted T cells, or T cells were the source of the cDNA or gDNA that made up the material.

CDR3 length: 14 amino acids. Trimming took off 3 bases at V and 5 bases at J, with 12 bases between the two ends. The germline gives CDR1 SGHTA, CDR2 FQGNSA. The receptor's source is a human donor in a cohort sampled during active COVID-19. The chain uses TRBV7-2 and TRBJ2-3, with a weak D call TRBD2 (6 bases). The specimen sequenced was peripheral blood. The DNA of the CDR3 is TGTGCCAGCAGCTTGGGGCGGGGTGGAGATACGCAGTATTTT. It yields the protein CASSLGRGGDTQYF.